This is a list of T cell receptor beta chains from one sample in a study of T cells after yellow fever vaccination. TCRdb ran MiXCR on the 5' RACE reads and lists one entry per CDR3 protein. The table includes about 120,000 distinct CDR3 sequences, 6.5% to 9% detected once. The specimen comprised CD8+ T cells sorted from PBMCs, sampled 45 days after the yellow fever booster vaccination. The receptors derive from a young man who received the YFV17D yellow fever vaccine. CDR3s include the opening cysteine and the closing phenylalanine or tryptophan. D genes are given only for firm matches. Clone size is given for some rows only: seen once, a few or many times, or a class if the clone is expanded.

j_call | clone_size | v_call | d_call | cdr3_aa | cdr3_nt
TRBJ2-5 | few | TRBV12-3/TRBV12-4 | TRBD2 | CAFTPGLAGGYQETQYF | TGTGCCTTCACCCCGGGACTAGCGGGGGGGTACCAAGAGACCCAGTACTTC
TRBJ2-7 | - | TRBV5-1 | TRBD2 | CASSLDGTSGNSFYEQYF | TGCGCCAGCAGCTTGGACGGGACTAGCGGTAATTCTTTCTACGAGCAGTACTTC
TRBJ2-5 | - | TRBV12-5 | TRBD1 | CASGLPQQGEKETQYF | TGTGCTAGTGGTTTGCCCCAACAGGGGGAAAAAGAGACCCAGTACTTC
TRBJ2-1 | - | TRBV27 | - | CASNALNNEQFF | TGTGCCAGCAACGCTCTAAACAATGAGCAGTTCTTC
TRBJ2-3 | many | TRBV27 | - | CASSLTFWRGLEDTQYF | TGTGCCAGCAGTTTGACTTTCTGGCGGGGTCTGGAAGATACGCAGTATTTT
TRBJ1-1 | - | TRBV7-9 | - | CASSGAPGRMNTEAFF | TGTGCCAGCAGCGGCGCCCCGGGCAGGATGAACACTGAAGCTTTCTTT
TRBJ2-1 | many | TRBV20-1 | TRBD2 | CSASRLAASYEQFF | TGCAGTGCTAGCCGGCTAGCGGCTTCTTATGAGCAGTTCTTC
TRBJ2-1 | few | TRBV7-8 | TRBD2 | CASSLLAGGPREQFF | TGTGCCAGCAGCTTACTAGCGGGAGGGCCTCGGGAGCAGTTCTTC
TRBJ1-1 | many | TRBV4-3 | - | CASSQADGRVNTEAFF | TGCGCCAGCAGCCAAGCCGATGGACGGGTAAACACTGAAGCTTTCTTT
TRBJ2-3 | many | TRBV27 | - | CASRRDIITDTQYF | TGTGCCAGCAGGAGGGACATAATCACAGATACGCAGTATTTT
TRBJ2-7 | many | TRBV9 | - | CASSVAGDPYEQYF | TGTGCCAGCAGCGTAGCAGGGGACCCCTACGAGCAGTACTTC
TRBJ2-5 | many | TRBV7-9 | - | CASSPDPFETQYF | TGTGCCAGCAGTCCTGACCCCTTTGAGACCCAGTACTTC
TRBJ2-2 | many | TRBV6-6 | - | CASSLNTGELFF | TGTGCCAGCAGCTTAAACACCGGGGAGCTGTTTTTT
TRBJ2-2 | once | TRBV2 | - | CASQDTTYAGELFF | TGTGCCAGCCAGGACACTACATACGCCGGGGAGCTGTTTTTT
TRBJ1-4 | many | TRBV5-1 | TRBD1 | CASSSHHQTGDEKLFF | TGCGCCAGCAGCTCCCATCACCAGACAGGGGATGAAAAACTGTTTTTT
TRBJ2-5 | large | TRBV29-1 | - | CSVEGTQETQYF | TGCAGCGTTGAAGGCACCCAAGAGACCCAGTACTTC
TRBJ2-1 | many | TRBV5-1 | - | CASSLALYNEQFF | TGCGCCAGCAGCTTGGCCCTCTACAATGAGCAGTTCTTC
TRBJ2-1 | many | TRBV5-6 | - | CASSWGRGYNEQFF | TGTGCCAGCAGCTGGGGAAGGGGCTACAATGAGCAGTTCTTC
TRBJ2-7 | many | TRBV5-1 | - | CASSFSDPRVRSYEQYF | TGCGCCAGCAGCTTTTCCGATCCGCGGGTACGCTCCTACGAGCAGTACTTC
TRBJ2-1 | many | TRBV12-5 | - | CASGSDYNEQFF | TGTGCTAGTGGTTCCGACTACAATGAGCAGTTCTTC
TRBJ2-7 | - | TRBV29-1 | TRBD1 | CSVGDRAYEQYF | TGCAGCGTGGGCGACAGGGCCTACGAGCAGTACTTC
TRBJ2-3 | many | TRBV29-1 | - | CSVEGGNTDTQYF | TGCAGCGTTGAGGGCGGAAACACAGATACGCAGTATTTT
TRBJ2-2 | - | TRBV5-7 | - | CASSPSNNGTGELFF | TGTGCCAGCAGCCCCTCCAATAACGGCACCGGGGAGCTGTTTTTT
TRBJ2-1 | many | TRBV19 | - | CASSSLAGSYNEQFF | TGTGCCAGTAGTTCCCTAGCTGGCTCCTACAATGAGCAGTTCTTC
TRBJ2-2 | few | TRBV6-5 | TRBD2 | CASSYGGRGNTGELFF | TGTGCCAGCAGTTATGGCGGGAGGGGCAACACCGGGGAGCTGTTTTTT
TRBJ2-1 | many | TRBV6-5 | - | CASMGHSYNEQFF | TGTGCCAGCATGGGGCATTCCTACAATGAGCAGTTCTTC
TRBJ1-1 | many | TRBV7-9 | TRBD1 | CASSPWDRESTEAFF | TGTGCCAGCAGCCCGTGGGACAGGGAATCCACTGAAGCTTTCTTT
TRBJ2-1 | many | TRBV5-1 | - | CASSLRPLGSYNEQFF | TGCGCCAGCAGCCTCCGCCCCCTAGGGTCCTACAATGAGCAGTTCTTC
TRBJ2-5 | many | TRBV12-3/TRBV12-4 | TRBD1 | CASSPRRDRGGETQYF | TGTGCCAGCAGTCCTAGGAGGGACAGGGGGGGAGAGACCCAGTACTTC
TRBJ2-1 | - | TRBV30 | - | CAWSNLYDEQFF | TGTGCCTGGAGTAATCTTTACGATGAGCAGTTCTTC
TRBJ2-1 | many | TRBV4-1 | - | CASSQGGSYNEQFF | TGCGCCAGCAGCCAAGGGGGCTCTTACAATGAGCAGTTCTTC
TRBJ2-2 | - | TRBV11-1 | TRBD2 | CASSLPEGLAGGPGELFF | TGTGCCAGCAGCTTACCCGAAGGACTAGCGGGAGGGCCCGGGGAGCTGTTTTTT
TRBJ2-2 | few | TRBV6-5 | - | CASSYGAEGTGELFF | TGTGCCAGCAGTTACGGGGCGGAGGGCACCGGGGAGCTGTTTTTT
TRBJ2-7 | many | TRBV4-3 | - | CASSQEARTYSYEQYF | TGCGCCAGCAGCCAAGAAGCCAGGACCTACTCCTACGAGCAGTACTTC
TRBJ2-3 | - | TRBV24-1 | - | CATSDLANTDTQYF | TGTGCCACCAGTGATTTGGCCAACACAGATACGCAGTATTTT
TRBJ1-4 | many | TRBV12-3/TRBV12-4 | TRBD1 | CASSPGTGEGLEKLFF | TGTGCCAGCAGCCCCGGGACAGGGGAGGGTTTAGAAAAACTGTTTTTT
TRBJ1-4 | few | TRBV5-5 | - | CASSLVGNEKLFF | TGTGCCAGCAGCTTGGTTGGGAATGAAAAACTGTTTTTT
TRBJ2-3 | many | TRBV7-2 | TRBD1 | CASSLVTGMADTQYF | TGTGCCAGCAGCTTAGTGACAGGGATGGCAGATACGCAGTATTTT
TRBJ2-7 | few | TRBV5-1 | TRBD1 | CASSLDDRVEQYF | TGCGCCAGCAGCTTGGATGACAGGGTCGAGCAGTACTTC
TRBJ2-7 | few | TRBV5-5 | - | CASTGLGRPFEQYF | TGTGCCAGCACTGGGCTGGGCCGACCCTTCGAGCAGTACTTC
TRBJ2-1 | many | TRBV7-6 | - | CASRSSGGSYNEQFF | TGTGCCAGCAGGAGTAGCGGAGGCTCCTACAATGAGCAGTTCTTC
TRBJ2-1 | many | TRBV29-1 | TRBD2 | CSVSGTSGSSYNEQFF | TGCAGCGTTTCCGGGACTAGCGGGAGCTCCTACAATGAGCAGTTCTTC
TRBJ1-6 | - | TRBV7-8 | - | CASSLESPLHF | TGTGCCAGCAGCTTAGAATCACCCCTCCACTTT
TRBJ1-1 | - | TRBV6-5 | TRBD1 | CASSYLPGQINTEAFF | TGTGCCAGCAGTTACCTCCCGGGACAGATTAACACTGAAGCTTTCTTT
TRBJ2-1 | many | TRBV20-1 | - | CSARRKNPASEQFF | TGCAGTGCTAGACGAAAGAATCCCGCCAGTGAGCAGTTCTTC
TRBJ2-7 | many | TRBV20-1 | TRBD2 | CSAPGLAGGSSYEQYF | TGCAGTGCCCCGGGACTAGCGGGAGGTAGCTCCTACGAGCAGTACTTC
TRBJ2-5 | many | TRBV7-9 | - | CASSPSHGNQETQYF | TGTGCCAGCAGCCCCTCACACGGGAATCAAGAGACCCAGTACTTC
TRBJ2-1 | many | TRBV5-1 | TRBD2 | CASSLSPGGPNEQFF | TGCGCCAGCAGCTTGTCCCCGGGAGGGCCGAATGAGCAGTTCTTC
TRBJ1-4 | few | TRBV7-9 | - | CASSLAGEEKLFF | TGTGCCAGCAGCTTAGCCGGGGAAGAAAAACTGTTTTTT
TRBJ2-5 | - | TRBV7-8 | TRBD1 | CASSLNPAGRAGQGETQYF | TGTGCCAGCAGCTTGAACCCCGCTGGACGGGCCGGACAGGGTGAGACCCAGTACTTC
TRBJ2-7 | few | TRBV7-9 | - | CASSLASAYEQYF | TGTGCCAGCAGCTTAGCGAGTGCCTACGAGCAGTACTTC
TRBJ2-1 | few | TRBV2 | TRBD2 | CASSEVIAGGPNEQFF | TGTGCCAGCAGTGAAGTGATAGCGGGAGGGCCGAATGAGCAGTTCTTC
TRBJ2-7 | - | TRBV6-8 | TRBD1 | CASSYEGIWDRVLDEQYF | TGTGCCAGCAGTTACGAAGGCATTTGGGACAGGGTTTTGGACGAGCAGTACTTC
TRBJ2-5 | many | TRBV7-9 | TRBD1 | CASSVNRDRKETQYF | TGTGCCAGCAGCGTAAACCGGGACAGGAAAGAGACCCAGTACTTC
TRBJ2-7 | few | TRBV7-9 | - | CASSLANTYEQYF | TGTGCCAGCAGCTTAGCCAATACCTACGAGCAGTACTTC
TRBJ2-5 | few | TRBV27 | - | CASSLSVGWGETQYF | TGTGCCAGCAGTTTATCTGTCGGATGGGGGGAGACCCAGTACTTC
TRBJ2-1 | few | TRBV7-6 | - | CASSAENREKAHNEQFF | TGTGCCAGCAGCGCAGAGAACAGGGAAAAGGCACACAATGAGCAGTTCTTC